This is a list of T cell receptor beta chains from one sample in a study of blood T cells in healthy people across ages. TCRdb reprocessed the 5' RACE reads with MiXCR, giving one entry per CDR3 protein. The profile covers hundreds of thousands of distinct CDR3 sequences, with roughly 58% appearing a single time and more than 35% taken by the ten largest. The sequenced sample consisted of blood. The receptors come from a man aged 60 to 69 in good health. Each CDR3 is given with its conserved first and last residue. The order of the fields is clone size, V gene, D gene, J gene, CDR3 DNA, CDR3 protein. D genes are given only for firm matches. Size is omitted from some rows. Given values are once, few, many or a class for expanded clones.

clone size: few; V gene: TRBV28; D gene: NA; J gene: TRBJ2-1; CDR3 DNA: TGTGCCAGCAGTCCCTCCGCGGGGAGCTCCTACAATGAGCAGTTCTTC; CDR3 protein: CASSPSAGSSYNEQFF
clone size: few; V gene: TRBV5-1; D gene: NA; J gene: TRBJ2-5; CDR3 DNA: TGCGCCAGCAGCCCGTCGGACAGTCAAGAGACCCAGTACTTC; CDR3 protein: CASSPSDSQETQYF
clone size: NA; V gene: TRBV27; D gene: NA; J gene: TRBJ2-2; CDR3 DNA: TGTGCCAGCAGTTACCAGGTTAACACCGGGGAGCTGTTTTTT; CDR3 protein: CASSYQVNTGELFF
clone size: NA; V gene: TRBV24-1; D gene: NA; J gene: TRBJ1-1; CDR3 DNA: TGTGCCACCAGTGACGTCCAGAACACTGAAGCTTTCTTT; CDR3 protein: CATSDVQNTEAFF
clone size: NA; V gene: TRBV5-1; D gene: TRBD1; J gene: TRBJ1-6; CDR3 DNA: TGCGCCAGCAGCTCGGGGACAGGGGGAATGGAGTCACCCCTCCACTTT; CDR3 protein: CASSSGTGGMESPLHF
clone size: NA; V gene: TRBV4-1; D gene: TRBD1; J gene: TRBJ2-5; CDR3 DNA: TGCGCCAGCAGCCAAGAGCCGAACAGGGGTGGGGAGACCCAGTACTTC; CDR3 protein: CASSQEPNRGGETQYF
clone size: NA; V gene: TRBV6-6; D gene: NA; J gene: TRBJ2-3; CDR3 DNA: TGTGCCAGCAGTTCAGAAATCACAGATACGCAGTATTTT; CDR3 protein: CASSSEITDTQYF
clone size: few; V gene: TRBV5-1; D gene: TRBD2; J gene: TRBJ2-3; CDR3 DNA: TGTGCCAGCAGCTTAGGGACTAGCGGCACAGATACGCAGTATTTT; CDR3 protein: CASSLGTSGTDTQYF
clone size: NA; V gene: TRBV4-1; D gene: NA; J gene: TRBJ2-1; CDR3 DNA: TGCGCCAGCAGCCACCTCGACTTGATAACCTACAATGAGCAGTTCTTC; CDR3 protein: CASSHLDLITYNEQFF
clone size: few; V gene: TRBV29-1; D gene: TRBD2; J gene: TRBJ2-1; CDR3 DNA: TGCAGCGTCCCCCCGGCCACTAGCGGGTCTTATTACAATGAGCAGTTCTTC; CDR3 protein: CSVPPATSGSYYNEQFF
clone size: NA; V gene: TRBV7-9; D gene: TRBD1; J gene: TRBJ1-6; CDR3 DNA: TGTGCCAGCAGCTTATCAGGGGGGAATTCACCCCTCCACTTT; CDR3 protein: CASSLSGGNSPLHF
clone size: NA; V gene: TRBV5-6; D gene: NA; J gene: TRBJ2-7; CDR3 DNA: TGTACCAGCAGCTTGGCCGGAACGGCGGGAAGCGAGCAGTACTTC; CDR3 protein: CTSSLAGTAGSEQYF
clone size: NA; V gene: TRBV15; D gene: NA; J gene: TRBJ2-3; CDR3 DNA: TGTGCCACCAGCCCCCGACGAGTGGGAGATACGCAGTATTTT; CDR3 protein: CATSPRRVGDTQYF
clone size: few; V gene: TRBV10-3; D gene: TRBD1; J gene: TRBJ2-5; CDR3 DNA: TGTGCCATCAGTGAGCGGCAGGGGGTAATGGAAGAGCAGTACTTC; CDR3 protein: CAISERQGVMEEQYF
clone size: few; V gene: TRBV5-1; D gene: NA; J gene: TRBJ2-1; CDR3 DNA: TGCGCCAGCAGCTTGATGGGTTCCGGGGTGGCCTACAATGAGCAGTTCTTC; CDR3 protein: CASSLMGSGVAYNEQFF
clone size: NA; V gene: TRBV20-1; D gene: NA; J gene: TRBJ1-1; CDR3 DNA: TGCAGTGCTATACCGATAGGGGGGGCTAGTGAAGCTTTCTTT; CDR3 protein: CSAIPIGGASEAFF
clone size: NA; V gene: TRBV12-3/TRBV12-4; D gene: NA; J gene: TRBJ1-1; CDR3 DNA: TGTGTCAGCAGTACCAGGGTGAGCACTGAAGCTTTCTTT; CDR3 protein: CVSSTRVSTEAFF
clone size: NA; V gene: TRBV12-3/TRBV12-4; D gene: TRBD1; J gene: TRBJ2-2; CDR3 DNA: TGTGCCAGCAGTTTCCGGGCGGGGACAGGCAACACCGGGGAGCTGTTTTTT; CDR3 protein: CASSFRAGTGNTGELFF
clone size: NA; V gene: TRBV29-1; D gene: NA; J gene: TRBJ2-5; CDR3 DNA: TGCAGCGTCCATAGCGACAATGAGCAGTACTTC; CDR3 protein: CSVHSDNEQYF
clone size: NA; V gene: TRBV29-1; D gene: NA; J gene: TRBJ2-1; CDR3 DNA: TGCAGCTCCCAGACCCCGGGCGATGAGCAGTTCTTC; CDR3 protein: CSSQTPGDEQFF
clone size: NA; V gene: TRBV11-2; D gene: TRBD2; J gene: TRBJ2-5; CDR3 DNA: TGTGCCAGCAGCTCTCTTCTCATAGCGGGGGTGGGGACCCAGTACTTC; CDR3 protein: CASSSLLIAGVGTQYF
clone size: NA; V gene: TRBV12-3/TRBV12-4; D gene: NA; J gene: TRBJ2-5; CDR3 DNA: TGTGCCAGCAGTCCCGACAGGGTGGGGGGTGAGCAGTACTTC; CDR3 protein: CASSPDRVGGEQYF
clone size: NA; V gene: TRBV14; D gene: TRBD1; J gene: TRBJ1-6; CDR3 DNA: TGTGCCAGCAGCCCTAGACAGGGAGGTTCGTTTGGATCACCCCTCCACTTT; CDR3 protein: CASSPRQGGSFGSPLHF
clone size: NA; V gene: TRBV6-6; D gene: NA; J gene: TRBJ2-5; CDR3 DNA: TGTGCCAGCAGTTACTCGAGGGGGGGCGCAGGCCAAGAGACCCAGTACTTC; CDR3 protein: CASSYSRGGAGQETQYF
clone size: NA; V gene: TRBV3-1; D gene: NA; J gene: TRBJ2-1; CDR3 DNA: TGTGCCAGCAGCCAAGATAGTAGGCTAGCGTCCTACAATGAGCAGTTCTTC; CDR3 protein: CASSQDSRLASYNEQFF
clone size: NA; V gene: TRBV19; D gene: NA; J gene: TRBJ1-4; CDR3 DNA: TGTGCCTGTCAAGACGAGGAAAAACTGTTTTTT; CDR3 protein: CACQDEEKLFF
clone size: NA; V gene: TRBV5-6; D gene: NA; J gene: TRBJ2-4; CDR3 DNA: TGTGCCAGCAGCGGGTGGGTGCTAGCCAAAAACATTCAGTACTTC; CDR3 protein: CASSGWVLAKNIQYF
clone size: once; V gene: TRBV20-1; D gene: NA; J gene: TRBJ1-2; CDR3 DNA: TGCAGTGCGGCTCTCTCAACCTACACCTTC; CDR3 protein: CSAALSTYTF
clone size: NA; V gene: TRBV2; D gene: NA; J gene: TRBJ1-1; CDR3 DNA: TGTGCCAGCCGGGTAGGGACTGAAGCTTTCTTT; CDR3 protein: CASRVGTEAFF
clone size: few; V gene: TRBV6-6; D gene: NA; J gene: TRBJ2-6; CDR3 DNA: TGTGCCAGCACAGGTGCTGGGGCCAACGTCCTGACTTTC; CDR3 protein: CASTGAGANVLTF
clone size: NA; V gene: TRBV7-9; D gene: NA; J gene: TRBJ2-3; CDR3 DNA: TGTGCCAGCAGCTCGCCGTGGCGAGCAGATACGCAGTATTTT; CDR3 protein: CASSSPWRADTQYF
clone size: NA; V gene: TRBV6-1; D gene: TRBD1; J gene: TRBJ2-7; CDR3 DNA: TGTGCCAGCAGACCCCCGGGACAGGACGAGCAGTACTTC; CDR3 protein: CASRPPGQDEQYF
clone size: NA; V gene: TRBV3-1; D gene: TRBD1; J gene: TRBJ2-5; CDR3 DNA: TGTGCCAGCAGCCAACCTGGACAGGAGGACTTTAAAGAGACCCAGTACTTC; CDR3 protein: CASSQPGQEDFKETQYF
clone size: NA; V gene: TRBV7-2; D gene: TRBD1; J gene: TRBJ1-2; CDR3 DNA: TGTGCCAGCAGCCCGAGCGTGGGGACAGGAGTTAACTATGGCTACACCTTC; CDR3 protein: CASSPSVGTGVNYGYTF
clone size: NA; V gene: TRBV7-2; D gene: NA; J gene: TRBJ1-4; CDR3 DNA: TGTGCCAGCAGCTTGCGCTCGGGACGGCAAAATGAAAAACTGTTTTTT; CDR3 protein: CASSLRSGRQNEKLFF
clone size: NA; V gene: TRBV4-1; D gene: TRBD2; J gene: TRBJ2-4; CDR3 DNA: TGCGCCAGCAGCCACGATTCGTCGGGACTAGCGGGGGCCTCAGCCAAAAACATTCAGTACTTC; CDR3 protein: CASSHDSSGLAGASAKNIQYF
clone size: NA; V gene: TRBV19; D gene: NA; J gene: TRBJ2-7; CDR3 DNA: TGTGCCAGTAGTATTAAGGGGGGCCTGTCCTACGAGCAGTACTTC; CDR3 protein: CASSIKGGLSYEQYF
clone size: few; V gene: TRBV20-1; D gene: NA; J gene: TRBJ2-6; CDR3 DNA: TGCAGTGCTAGAGATTTGGGCGCTGGTGGGGCCAACGTCCTGACTTTC; CDR3 protein: CSARDLGAGGANVLTF
clone size: NA; V gene: TRBV27; D gene: TRBD2; J gene: TRBJ2-5; CDR3 DNA: TGTGCCAGCCGTTATGCGGGGGAAGAGACCCAGTACTTC; CDR3 protein: CASRYAGEETQYF
clone size: NA; V gene: TRBV5-1; D gene: TRBD2; J gene: TRBJ2-1; CDR3 DNA: TGCGCCAGCAGCTTACTAGCGGGGTCTGCTGATGAGCAGTTCTTC; CDR3 protein: CASSLLAGSADEQFF
clone size: NA; V gene: TRBV5-1; D gene: NA; J gene: TRBJ1-1; CDR3 DNA: TGCGCCAGCAGCCAAGGGAGGGCAGAGAGGAACACTGAAGCTTTCTTT; CDR3 protein: CASSQGRAERNTEAFF
clone size: NA; V gene: TRBV5-1; D gene: TRBD1; J gene: TRBJ1-4; CDR3 DNA: TGCGCCAGCAGCTTGCAAGGGGGCCTCGCAACTAATGAAAAACTGTTTTTT; CDR3 protein: CASSLQGGLATNEKLFF
clone size: NA; V gene: TRBV7-9; D gene: NA; J gene: TRBJ2-1; CDR3 DNA: TGTGCCAGCAGCTTAAGCCAGCGCGAGCAGTTCTTC; CDR3 protein: CASSLSQREQFF
clone size: NA; V gene: TRBV11-2; D gene: NA; J gene: TRBJ2-1; CDR3 DNA: TGTGCCAGCAGCTTAGCGGCTGAGCAGTTCTTC; CDR3 protein: CASSLAAEQFF
clone size: NA; V gene: TRBV2; D gene: TRBD1; J gene: TRBJ2-7; CDR3 DNA: TGTGCCAGCAGTGATCCGGGACAGGGGGCGAACGAGCAGTACTTC; CDR3 protein: CASSDPGQGANEQYF
clone size: NA; V gene: TRBV12-3/TRBV12-4; D gene: TRBD2; J gene: TRBJ2-3; CDR3 DNA: TGTGCCAGCAGTCTCTTGAGCGGGGGGGGGACAGTGAGCACAGATACGCAGTATTTT; CDR3 protein: CASSLLSGGGTVSTDTQYF
clone size: few; V gene: TRBV12-3/TRBV12-4; D gene: NA; J gene: TRBJ2-3; CDR3 DNA: TGTGCCAGCAGTTCGTGGGTCGCAGATACGCAGTATTTT; CDR3 protein: CASSSWVADTQYF
clone size: NA; V gene: TRBV29-1; D gene: TRBD2; J gene: TRBJ2-3; CDR3 DNA: TGCAGCGTCACCCGGCTAGCGGATAGCACAGATACGCAGTATTTT; CDR3 protein: CSVTRLADSTDTQYF
clone size: NA; V gene: TRBV29-1; D gene: TRBD1; J gene: TRBJ2-3; CDR3 DNA: TGCAGCGTGGACCTACCGGGACAGGGGACAGATACGCAGTATTTT; CDR3 protein: CSVDLPGQGTDTQYF
clone size: NA; V gene: TRBV6-5; D gene: NA; J gene: TRBJ2-1; CDR3 DNA: TGTGCCAGCAGTTACTATAAGGGCCCTAATGAGCAGTTCTTC; CDR3 protein: CASSYYKGPNEQFF